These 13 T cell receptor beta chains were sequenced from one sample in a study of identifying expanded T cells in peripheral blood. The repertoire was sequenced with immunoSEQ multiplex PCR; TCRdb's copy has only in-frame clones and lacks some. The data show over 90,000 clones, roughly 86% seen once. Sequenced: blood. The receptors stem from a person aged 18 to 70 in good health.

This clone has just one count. Here the CDR3 reads CASSPGGQNYGYTF. The CDR3 bases are TGTGCCAGCAGCCCAGGCGGACAGAACTATGGCTACACCTTC. The chain combines TRBV7-2 with TRBJ1-2, with D perhaps TRBD1 (6 bases). The germline V gene has CDR1 SGHTA and CDR2 FQGNSA. The V gene lost 5 bases and the J gene lost 2 bases, with 12 bases spanning the gap. This CDR3 is 14 amino acids long.

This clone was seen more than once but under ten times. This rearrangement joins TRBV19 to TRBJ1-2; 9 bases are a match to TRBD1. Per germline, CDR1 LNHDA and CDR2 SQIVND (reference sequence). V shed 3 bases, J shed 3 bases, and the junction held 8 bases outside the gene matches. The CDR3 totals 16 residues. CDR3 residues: CASSILGTGGDYGYTF. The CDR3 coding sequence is TGTGCCAGTAGTATTTTGGGAACAGGGGGCGACTATGGCTACACCTTC.

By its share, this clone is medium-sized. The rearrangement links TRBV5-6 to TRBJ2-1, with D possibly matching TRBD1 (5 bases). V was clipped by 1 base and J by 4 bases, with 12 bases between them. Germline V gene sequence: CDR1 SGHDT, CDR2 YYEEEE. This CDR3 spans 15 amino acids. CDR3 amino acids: CASSLISDRYNEQFF. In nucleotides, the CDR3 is TGTGCCAGCAGCTTGATCTCCGACAGATACAATGAGCAGTTCTTC.

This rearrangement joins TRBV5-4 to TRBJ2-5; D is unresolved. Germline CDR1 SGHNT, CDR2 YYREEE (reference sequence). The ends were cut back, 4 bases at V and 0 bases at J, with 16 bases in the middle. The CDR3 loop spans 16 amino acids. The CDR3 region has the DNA TGTGCCAGCAGCCGCCCGGGCAGCGCGTACCAAGAGACCCAGTACTTC. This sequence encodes CASSRPGSAYQETQYF.

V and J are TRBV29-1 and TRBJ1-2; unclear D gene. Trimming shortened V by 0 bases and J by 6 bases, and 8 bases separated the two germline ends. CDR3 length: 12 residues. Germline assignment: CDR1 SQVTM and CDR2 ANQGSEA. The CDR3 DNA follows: TGCAGCGTTGAAGAAGGCGGGCATGGCTACACCTTC. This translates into CSVEEGGHGYTF.

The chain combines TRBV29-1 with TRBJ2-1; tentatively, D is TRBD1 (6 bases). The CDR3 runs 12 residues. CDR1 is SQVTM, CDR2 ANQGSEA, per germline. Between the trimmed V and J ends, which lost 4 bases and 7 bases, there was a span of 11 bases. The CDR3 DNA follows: TGCAGCGTTGGGCAGGGGACGAATGAGCAGTTCTTC. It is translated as CSVGQGTNEQFF.

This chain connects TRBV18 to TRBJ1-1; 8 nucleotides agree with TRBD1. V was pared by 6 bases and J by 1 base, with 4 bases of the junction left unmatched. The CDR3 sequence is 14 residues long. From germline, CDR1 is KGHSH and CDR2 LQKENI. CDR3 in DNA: TGTGCCAGCTCTCGGACAGGGCGGAACACTGAAGCTTTCTTT. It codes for CASSRTGRNTEAFF.

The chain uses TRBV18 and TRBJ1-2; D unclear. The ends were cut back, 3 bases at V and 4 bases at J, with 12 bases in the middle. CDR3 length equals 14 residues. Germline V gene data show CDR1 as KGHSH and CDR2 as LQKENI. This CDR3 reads CASSPEAGSYGYTF. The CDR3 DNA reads TGTGCCAGCTCACCCGAGGCGGGTAGCTATGGCTACACCTTC.

DNA of the CDR3: TGCAGCGCGGACAGGGGGGACTCTGGGGCCAACGTCCTGACTTTC. It translates to CSADRGDSGANVLTF. V gene TRBV29-1 combines with J gene TRBJ2-6, with TRBD1 matching 10 bases. The V and J ends lost 7 bases and 0 bases, in that order; junction bases with no gene match: 3. From germline, CDR1 is SQVTM and CDR2 ANQGSEA. CDR3 length: 15 residues. The whole variable domain, remainder taken from reference TRBV29-1 and TRBJ2-6, is SAVISQKPSRDICQRGTSLTIQCQVDSQVTMMFWYRQQPGQSLTLIATANQGSEATYESGFVIDKFPISRPNLTFSTLTVSNMSPEDSSIYLCSADRGDSGANVLTFGAGSRLTVL.

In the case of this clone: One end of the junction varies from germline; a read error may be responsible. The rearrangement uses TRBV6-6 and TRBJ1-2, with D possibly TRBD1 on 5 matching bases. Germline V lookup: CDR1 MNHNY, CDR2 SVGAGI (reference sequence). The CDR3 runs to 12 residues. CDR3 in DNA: TGTGCCAGCAGTTACTCCCGGGACGGTCTGATCTTC. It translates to CASSYSRDGLIF.

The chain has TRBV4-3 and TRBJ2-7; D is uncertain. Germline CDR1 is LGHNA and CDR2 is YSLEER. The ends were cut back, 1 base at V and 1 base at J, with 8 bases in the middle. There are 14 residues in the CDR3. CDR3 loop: CASSQGMPSYEQYF. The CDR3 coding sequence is TGCGCCAGCAGCCAAGGAATGCCTTCCTACGAGCAGTACTTC.

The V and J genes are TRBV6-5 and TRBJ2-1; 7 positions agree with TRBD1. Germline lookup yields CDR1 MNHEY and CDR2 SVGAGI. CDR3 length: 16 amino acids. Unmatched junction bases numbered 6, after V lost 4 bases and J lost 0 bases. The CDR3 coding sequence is TGTGCCAGCAGTTCCTTGGGACAGAGCTCCTACAATGAGCAGTTCTTC. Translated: CASSSLGQSSYNEQFF.

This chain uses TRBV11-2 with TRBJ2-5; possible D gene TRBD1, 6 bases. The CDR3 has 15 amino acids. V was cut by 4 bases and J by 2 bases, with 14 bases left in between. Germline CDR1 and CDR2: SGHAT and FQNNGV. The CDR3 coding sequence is TGTGCCAGCAGCTCCACTAGGACAGATCAAGAGACCCAGTACTTC. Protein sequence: CASSSTRTDQETQYF.